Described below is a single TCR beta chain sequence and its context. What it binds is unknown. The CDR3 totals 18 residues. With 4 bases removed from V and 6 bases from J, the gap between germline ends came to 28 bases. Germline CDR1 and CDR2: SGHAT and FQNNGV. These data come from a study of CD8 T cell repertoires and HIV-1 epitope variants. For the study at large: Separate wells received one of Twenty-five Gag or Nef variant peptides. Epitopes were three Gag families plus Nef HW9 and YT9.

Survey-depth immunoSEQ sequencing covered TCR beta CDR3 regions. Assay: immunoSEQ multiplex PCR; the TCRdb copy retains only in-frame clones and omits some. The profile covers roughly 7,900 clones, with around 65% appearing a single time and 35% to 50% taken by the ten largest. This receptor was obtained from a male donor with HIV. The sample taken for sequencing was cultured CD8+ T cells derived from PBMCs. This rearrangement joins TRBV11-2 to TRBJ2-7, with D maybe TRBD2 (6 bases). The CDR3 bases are TGTGCCAGCAGCTCCACAGGAGGTCAGGCGGGATGGCGGGCCGAGCAGTACTTC. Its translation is CASSSTGGQAGWRAEQYF.